This TCR beta chain was observed in a study of control samples from healthy donors and cancer patients. The CDR3 is 15 residues long. Germline V gene lookup returns CDR1 SEHNR and CDR2 FQNEAQ (reference sequence). Germline trimming cut 5 bases from V and 6 bases from J; bases unmatched to any gene: 10. Assay: immunoSEQ multiplex PCR; the TCRdb copy retains only in-frame clones and omits some. The table includes tens of thousands of clones, 91% detected once. By proportion, this clone is medium-sized. The sample comprised PBMCs. The origin of this receptor is a middle-aged woman with head and neck cancer. This rearrangement joins TRBV7-9 to TRBJ1-2, with 9 nucleotides matching TRBD1. CDR3 coding DNA: TGTGCCAGCAGCAAGATCCGGGACAGGGCGGATGGCTACACCTTC. Protein sequence: CASSKIRDRADGYTF.